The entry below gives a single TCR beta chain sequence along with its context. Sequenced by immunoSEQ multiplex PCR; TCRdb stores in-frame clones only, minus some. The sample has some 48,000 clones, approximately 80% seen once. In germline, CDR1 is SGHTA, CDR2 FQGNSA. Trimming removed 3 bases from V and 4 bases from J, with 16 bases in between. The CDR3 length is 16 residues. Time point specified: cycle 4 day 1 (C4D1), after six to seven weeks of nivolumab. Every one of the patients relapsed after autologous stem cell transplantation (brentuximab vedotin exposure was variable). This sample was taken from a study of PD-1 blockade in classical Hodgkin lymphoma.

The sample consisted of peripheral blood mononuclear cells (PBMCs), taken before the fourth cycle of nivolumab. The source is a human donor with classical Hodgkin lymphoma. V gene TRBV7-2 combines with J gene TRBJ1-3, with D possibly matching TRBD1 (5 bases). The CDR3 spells CASSLFKGQGGNTIYF. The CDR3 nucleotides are TGTGCCAGCAGCTTGTTTAAGGGGCAGGGAGGAAACACCATATATTTT.